This is a list of T cell receptor beta chains from one sample in a study of shared clonotypes between healthy human individuals. Measured with immunoSEQ multiplex PCR; TCRdb has only the in-frame clones, and not every one. The sample holds some 1,900,000 clones, roughly 95% seen once. Sequencing was performed on naive CD8+ T cells sorted from blood. The receptors originated from a man aged 18-30 years in good health. CDR3s include the opening cysteine and the closing phenylalanine or tryptophan. A D gene is named only where the DNA matches it firmly. Size is omitted from some rows. Given values are once, few, many or a class for expanded clones.

j_gene: TRBJ1-2
d_gene: .
v_gene: TRBV9
abundance: .
CDR3nt: TGTGCCAGCAGCCAAGAAAGGTTTATGGGCTACACCTTC
CDR3aa: CASSQERFMGYTF

j_gene: TRBJ2-7
d_gene: TRBD1
v_gene: TRBV4-3
abundance: .
CDR3nt: TGCGCCAGCAGCCCCGGGACAGGGGGCGGGTACGAGCAGTACTTC
CDR3aa: CASSPGTGGGYEQYF

j_gene: TRBJ2-7
d_gene: TRBD2
v_gene: TRBV7-2
abundance: .
CDR3nt: TGTGCCAGCAGCTTAGAGGCCCCCCTAGCGGGAGGCCGGTACGAGCAGTACTTC
CDR3aa: CASSLEAPLAGGRYEQYF

j_gene: TRBJ2-1
d_gene: TRBD2
v_gene: TRBV7-8
abundance: many
CDR3nt: TGTGCCAGCAGCTTACTAGCGGGAGGGCCCACCTACAATGAGCAGTTCTTC
CDR3aa: CASSLLAGGPTYNEQFF

j_gene: TRBJ1-1
d_gene: .
v_gene: TRBV9
abundance: .
CDR3nt: TGTGCCAGCAGCGTAGGGGGCGCGGGAACTGAAGCTTTCTTT
CDR3aa: CASSVGGAGTEAFF

j_gene: TRBJ1-5
d_gene: TRBD1
v_gene: TRBV4-1
abundance: .
CDR3nt: TGCGCCAGCAGCCAACGTGACAGGGGAGGCAATCAGCCCCAGCATTTT
CDR3aa: CASSQRDRGGNQPQHF

j_gene: TRBJ1-2
d_gene: TRBD1
v_gene: TRBV5-4
abundance: .
CDR3nt: TGTGCCAGCAGCTCGGAAACAGGGGGCTATGGCTACACCTTC
CDR3aa: CASSSETGGYGYTF

j_gene: TRBJ2-3
d_gene: .
v_gene: TRBV10-1
abundance: .
CDR3nt: TGCGCCAGCAGCGAAGGGACGGCTAGCACAGATACGCAGTATTTT
CDR3aa: CASSEGTASTDTQYF

j_gene: TRBJ2-2
d_gene: .
v_gene: TRBV11-3
abundance: .
CDR3nt: TGTGCCAGCAGCACCCCGTCGGGGGGGGAGCTGTTTTTT
CDR3aa: CASSTPSGGELFF

j_gene: TRBJ1-6
d_gene: TRBD1
v_gene: TRBV18
abundance: .
CDR3nt: TGTGCCAGCTCACCACCTAGGACAGGGGCACCTAATTCACCCCTCCACTTT
CDR3aa: CASSPPRTGAPNSPLHF

j_gene: TRBJ2-5
d_gene: .
v_gene: TRBV6-5
abundance: .
CDR3nt: TGTGCCAGCAGTCCCATAGCGGGACAGGGTGAGACCCAGTACTTC
CDR3aa: CASSPIAGQGETQYF

j_gene: TRBJ1-1
d_gene: TRBD1
v_gene: TRBV25-1
abundance: .
CDR3nt: TGTGCCAGCAGTGCCGGGACAGGGGGCTCCACTGAAGCTTTCTTT
CDR3aa: CASSAGTGGSTEAFF

j_gene: TRBJ1-2
d_gene: TRBD1
v_gene: TRBV11-2
abundance: once
CDR3nt: TGTGCCAGCAGCATCGGACAGGGGGCTTTTGGCTACACCTTC
CDR3aa: CASSIGQGAFGYTF

j_gene: TRBJ2-2
d_gene: .
v_gene: TRBV5-1
abundance: .
CDR3nt: TGCGCCAGCAGCTTGGCCGGGTACACCGGGGAGCTGTTTTTT
CDR3aa: CASSLAGYTGELFF

j_gene: TRBJ2-3
d_gene: .
v_gene: TRBV4-1
abundance: .
CDR3nt: TGCGCCAGCAGCCCTAGAGGAGATACGCAGTATTTT
CDR3aa: CASSPRGDTQYF

j_gene: TRBJ2-5
d_gene: .
v_gene: TRBV7-9
abundance: .
CDR3nt: TGTGCCAGCAGCTTAGAGGCTCCAGAGACCCAGTACTTC
CDR3aa: CASSLEAPETQYF

j_gene: TRBJ1-3
d_gene: .
v_gene: TRBV6-6
abundance: .
CDR3nt: TGTGCCAGCAGAACCGACTCGAACACCATATATTTT
CDR3aa: CASRTDSNTIYF